This T cell receptor beta chain emerged from a study of CD8 T cells in ankylosing spondylitis. Germline CDR1 and CDR2: MNHEY and SVGEGT. Trimming shortened V by 8 bases and J by 7 bases, and 15 bases separated the two germline ends. The CDR3 loop spans 13 amino acids. TCRdb used MiXCR to reprocess the 5' RACE reads, holding one entry per CDR3 protein. The sample has roughly 160,000 distinct CDR3 sequences, 11% seen once. The clonotype comes from a male donor with ankylosing spondylitis or in good health (not recorded which). This chain uses TRBV6-2 or TRBV6-3 with TRBJ2-1; D possibly corresponds to TRBD2 (5 bases). Specimen: blood, either unsorted or a sorted T cell fraction (not recorded which). Written as DNA, the CDR3 is TGTGCCAGCGGACTCTTGGTCCCGAATGAGCAGTTCTTC. Residues: CASGLLVPNEQFF.